This TCR beta chain was recorded in a study of CD4+ T cells in melanoma. Sequenced by immunoSEQ multiplex PCR; TCRdb stores in-frame clones only, minus some. In the table there are fewer than 20,000 clones, approximately 83% of which are singletons. Input material: cells from a culture (not recorded whether cultured in vitro). The source of this sequence is a human donor with melanoma.

Here the CDR3 DNA reads TGTGCCAGCAGTTTGGCCCCAGGGAGCACCCTCCACTTT. It translates to CASSLAPGSTLHF. This chain joins TRBV28 and TRBJ1-6; tentatively, D is TRBD1 (5 bases). The CDR3 is made up of 13 amino acids. Germline-derived CDR1 and CDR2 are MDHEN and SYDVKM. The V gene lost 3 bases and the J gene lost 14 bases, with 14 bases spanning the gap.